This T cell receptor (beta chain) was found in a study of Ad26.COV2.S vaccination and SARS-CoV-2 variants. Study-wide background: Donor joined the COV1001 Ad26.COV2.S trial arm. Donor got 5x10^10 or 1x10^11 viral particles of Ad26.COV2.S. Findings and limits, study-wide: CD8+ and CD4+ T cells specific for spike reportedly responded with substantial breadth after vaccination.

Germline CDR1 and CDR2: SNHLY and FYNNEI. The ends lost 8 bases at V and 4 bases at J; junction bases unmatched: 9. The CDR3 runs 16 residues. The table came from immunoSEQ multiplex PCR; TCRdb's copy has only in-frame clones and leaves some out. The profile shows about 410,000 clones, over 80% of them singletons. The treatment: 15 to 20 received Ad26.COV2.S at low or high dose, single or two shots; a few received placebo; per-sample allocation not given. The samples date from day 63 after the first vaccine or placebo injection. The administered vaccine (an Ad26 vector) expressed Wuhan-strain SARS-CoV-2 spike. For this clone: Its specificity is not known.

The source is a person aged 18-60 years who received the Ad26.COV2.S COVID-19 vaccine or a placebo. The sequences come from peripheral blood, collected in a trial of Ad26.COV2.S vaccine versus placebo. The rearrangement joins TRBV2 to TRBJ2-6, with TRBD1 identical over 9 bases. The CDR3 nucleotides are TGTGCCAGCGGACAGGGGCTACTCCGAGGGGCCAACGTCCTGACTTTC. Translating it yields CASGQGLLRGANVLTF.